This TCR beta chain came from a study of T cell changes during pregnancy in multiple sclerosis. Germline V lookup: CDR1 GTSNPN, CDR2 SVGIG (reference sequence). The V and J ends lost 5 bases and 6 bases, in that order; junction bases with no gene match: 10. The CDR3 covers 14 residues. Data came from immunoSEQ multiplex PCR; TCRdb stores just in-frame clones and leaves some out. The sample has 55,000 to 80,000 clones, roughly nine tenths seen once. The chain combines TRBV30 with TRBJ1-2, with 9 bases identical to TRBD1. The clonotype was recovered from a female donor in good health, enrolled as a control in a pregnancy study. The specimen comprised peripheral blood, sampled after pregnancy. DNA of the CDR3: TGTGCCTGGCACGACTACACAGGGGGCCATGGCTACACCTTC. Translating gives CAWHDYTGGHGYTF.